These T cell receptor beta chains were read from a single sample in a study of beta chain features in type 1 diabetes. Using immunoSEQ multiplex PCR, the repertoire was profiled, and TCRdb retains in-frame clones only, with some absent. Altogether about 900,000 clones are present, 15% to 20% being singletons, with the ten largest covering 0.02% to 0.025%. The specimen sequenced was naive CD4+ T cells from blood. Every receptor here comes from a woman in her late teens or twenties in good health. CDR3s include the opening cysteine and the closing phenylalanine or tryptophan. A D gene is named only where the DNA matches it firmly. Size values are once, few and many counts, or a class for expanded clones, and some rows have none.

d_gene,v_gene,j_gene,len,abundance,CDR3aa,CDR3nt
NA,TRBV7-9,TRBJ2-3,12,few,CASSPYTDTQYF,TGTGCCAGCAGCCCATACACAGATACGCAGTATTTT
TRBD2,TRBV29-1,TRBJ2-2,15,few,CSVDSGRAKSGELFF,TGCAGCGTGGATAGCGGGAGGGCCAAGTCCGGGGAGCTGTTTTTT
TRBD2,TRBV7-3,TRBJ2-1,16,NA,CASSLEGTSGSHEQFF,TGTGCCAGCAGCTTAGAAGGGACTAGCGGGAGTCATGAGCAGTTCTTC
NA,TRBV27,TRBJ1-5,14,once,CASSLREGNQPQHF,TGTGCCAGCAGTCTCAGGGAGGGAAATCAGCCCCAGCATTTT
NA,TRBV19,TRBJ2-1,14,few,CASSSDFQYNEQFF,TGTGCCAGTAGTAGTGACTTCCAGTACAATGAGCAGTTCTTC
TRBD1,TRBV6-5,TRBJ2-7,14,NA,CASSPDRGPYEQYF,TGTGCCAGCAGCCCGGACAGGGGCCCCTACGAGCAGTACTTC
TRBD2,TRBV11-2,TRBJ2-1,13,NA,CASSLGLADVGFF,TGTGCCAGCAGCTTGGGACTAGCGGATGTAGGGTTCTTC
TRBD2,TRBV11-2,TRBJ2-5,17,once,CASSLLASGRSGETQYF,TGTGCCAGCAGCTTACTGGCGAGCGGGAGATCGGGAGAGACCCAGTACTTC
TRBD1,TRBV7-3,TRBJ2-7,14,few,CASSPGTGLGEQYF,TGTGCCAGCAGCCCCGGGACAGGGCTGGGAGAGCAGTACTTC
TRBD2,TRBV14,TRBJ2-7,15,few,CASSQATSGFYEQYF,TGTGCCAGCAGCCAAGCAACTAGCGGATTCTACGAGCAGTACTTC
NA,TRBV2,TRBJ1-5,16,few,CASSEHGRGSNQPQHF,TGTGCCAGCAGTGAACATGGCAGGGGCAGCAATCAGCCCCAGCATTTT
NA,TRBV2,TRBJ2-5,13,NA,CASGEQNQETQYF,TGTGCCAGCGGGGAACAGAACCAAGAGACCCAGTACTTC
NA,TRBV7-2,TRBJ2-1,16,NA,CASSPRVGGSYNEQFF,TGTGCCAGCAGCCCCCGAGTAGGGGGGTCCTACAATGAGCAGTTCTTC
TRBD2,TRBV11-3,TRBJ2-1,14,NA,CASSALAGLGEQFF,TGTGCCAGCAGCGCGCTAGCGGGACTTGGTGAGCAGTTCTTC
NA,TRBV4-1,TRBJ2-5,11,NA,CASSQGATQYF,TGCGCCAGCAGCCAAGGGGCGACCCAGTACTTC
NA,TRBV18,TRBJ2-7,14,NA,CASSPVTQSYEQYF,TGTGCCAGCTCACCTGTGACACAGAGTTACGAGCAGTACTTC
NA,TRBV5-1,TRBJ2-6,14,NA,CASSLVSGANVLTF,TGCGCCAGCAGCTTGGTGTCTGGGGCCAACGTCCTGACTTTC
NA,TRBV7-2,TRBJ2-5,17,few,CASSLGGGRQYQETQYF,TGTGCCAGCAGCTTAGGGGGAGGTAGACAGTACCAAGAGACCCAGTACTTC
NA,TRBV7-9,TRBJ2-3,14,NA,CASSLFAQTDTQYF,TGTGCCAGCAGCTTATTTGCGCAAACAGATACGCAGTATTTT
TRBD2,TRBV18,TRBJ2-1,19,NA,CASSPRTTSGSGGINEQFF,TGTGCCAGCTCACCACGCACGACTAGCGGGAGCGGCGGAATAAATGAGCAGTTCTTC